This TCR beta chain was captured in a study of blood T cells in healthy people across ages. As regards this clonotype: Its target is unknown.

The authors ran a second PCR of about 7 to 11 cycles using a sample-barcoded 5' primer and a J-beta primer mix. One entry per CDR3 protein, called by TCRdb with MiXCR from the 5' RACE reads. The sample comprises hundreds of thousands of distinct CDR3 sequences, about 62% of which are singletons, and roughly 20% rests with the top ten. The study's findings and limits: In these data, TCR beta diversity tracked strongly with naive T cell percentage. For the donors, CMV status was unknown and possibly confounded expanded clonotype changes.

The receptor's source is a man younger than 45 in good health. Sequences were obtained from blood.

The CDR3 is CSVGKTGTNEQFF. The CDR3 DNA sequence: TGCAGCGTTGGGAAAACAGGGACCAATGAGCAGTTCTTC. The rearrangement joins TRBV29-1 to TRBJ2-1; tentatively, D is TRBD1 (6 bases). The CDR3 extends over 13 amino acids. V lost 4 bases and J 6 bases, leaving 13 bases between the germline ends. The V gene's germline CDR1 is SQVTM and CDR2 ANQGSEA.